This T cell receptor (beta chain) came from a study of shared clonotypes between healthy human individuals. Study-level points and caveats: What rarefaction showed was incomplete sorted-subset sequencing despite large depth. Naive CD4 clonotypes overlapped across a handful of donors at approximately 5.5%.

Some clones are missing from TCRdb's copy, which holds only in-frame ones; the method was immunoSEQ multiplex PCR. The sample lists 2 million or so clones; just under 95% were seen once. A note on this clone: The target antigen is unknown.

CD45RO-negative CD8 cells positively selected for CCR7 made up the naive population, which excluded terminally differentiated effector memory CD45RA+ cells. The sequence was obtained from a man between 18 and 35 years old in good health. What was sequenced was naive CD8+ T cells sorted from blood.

Here the CDR3 reads CASSGTESYNEQFF. DNA for the CDR3: TGTGCCAGCTCCGGGACCGAGTCCTACAATGAGCAGTTCTTC. The rearrangement links TRBV2 to TRBJ2-1; D could derive from TRBD1 or TRBD2 (5 bases each). The V end was cut by 8 bases, the J end by 1 base, with 12 bases between. CDR1 and CDR2 from the germline V gene are SNHLY and FYNNEI. The CDR3 is 14 amino acids. Drawing the rest from reference TRBV2 and TRBJ2-1, the complete variable domain is EPEVTQTPSHQVTQMGQEVILRCVPISNHLYFYWYRQILGQKVEFLVSFYNNEISEKSEIFDDQFSVERPDGSNFTLKIRSTKLEDSAMYFCASSGTESYNEQFFGPGTRLTVL.